Listed below are T cell receptor beta chains from one sample, sequenced in a study of T cells in localized non-small cell lung cancer. Clones were read by immunoSEQ multiplex PCR, and TCRdb kept only the in-frame ones, dropping some. This table holds more than 2,000 clones, approximately 30% found once. Sequenced here: normal lung tissue next to the tumor, sampled before any cancer treatment. The source is a man aged 35 to 70 with stage I lung adenocarcinoma. Each CDR3 is given with its conserved first and last residue. Fields, in order: clone size, V gene, J gene, D gene, CDR3 protein, CDR3 DNA. D genes are given only for firm matches. Size tells how often a clone was seen (once, few, many) or the class of an expanded clone, and some rows leave it out.

few,TRBV5-1,TRBJ2-7,.,CASRKWGETYEQYF,TGCGCCAGCAGAAAGTGGGGGGAAACTTACGAGCAGTACTTC
.,TRBV29-1,TRBJ2-1,.,CSVEVPGQQRRDNEQFF,TGCAGCGTTGAAGTCCCCGGACAGCAAAGGAGAGACAATGAGCAGTTCTTC
.,TRBV14,TRBJ2-7,TRBD2,CASSQDRGGRSYEQYF,TGTGCCAGCAGCCAAGATCGGGGGGGGCGCTCCTACGAGCAGTACTTC
.,TRBV28,TRBJ1-5,.,CASSLGGNNQPQHF,TGTGCCAGCAGTTTAGGGGGGAACAATCAGCCCCAGCATTTT
.,TRBV19,TRBJ2-4,TRBD1,CASSRTGPSKNIQYF,TGTGCCAGTAGCAGGACAGGGCCAAGCAAAAACATTCAGTACTTC
.,TRBV9,TRBJ2-1,.,CASSALSQTIPNEQFF,TGTGCCAGCAGCGCCCTAAGCCAGACTATACCCAATGAGCAGTTCTTC
medium-sized,TRBV11-3,TRBJ2-7,.,CASSTTGRSSYEQYF,TGTGCCAGCAGCACCACGGGACGGAGCTCCTACGAGCAGTACTTC
large,TRBV15,TRBJ1-3,.,CATSRDWGSGNTIYF,TGTGCCACCAGCAGAGATTGGGGTTCTGGAAACACCATATATTTT
large,TRBV28,TRBJ2-3,TRBD2,CASSLSYSGGAKWDTQYF,TGTGCCAGCAGTTTATCTTATAGCGGGGGGGCCAAGTGGGATACGCAGTATTTT
few,TRBV28,TRBJ1-4,.,CASSSPDADWEKLFF,TGTGCCAGCAGTTCCCCGGACGCGGATTGGGAAAAACTGTTTTTT
.,TRBV6-8,TRBJ2-3,.,CASSRAPAWSTDTQYF,TGTGCCAGCAGCCGCGCCCCAGCGTGGAGCACAGATACGCAGTATTTT
medium-sized,TRBV28,TRBJ1-1,.,CASITPGNTEAFF,TGTGCCAGCATAACTCCAGGGAACACTGAAGCTTTCTTT
.,TRBV19,TRBJ1-5,TRBD1,CASRMGQFNQPQHF,TGTGCCAGTAGGATGGGACAGTTCAATCAGCCCCAGCATTTT
once,TRBV22-1,TRBJ2-6,.,CPGRNYGSEQSRANVLTF,TGTCCTGGGAGGAATTACGGAAGCGAACAAAGTCGGGCCAACGTCCTGACTTTC
medium-sized,TRBV11-3,TRBJ1-3,.,CASTLTGSGNTIYF,TGTGCCAGCACACTAACCGGTTCTGGAAACACCATATATTTT
.,TRBV9,TRBJ1-6,.,CASSAGGTSPLHF,TGTGCCAGCAGCGCAGGAGGGACTTCACCCCTCCACTTT
.,TRBV29-1,TRBJ1-4,.,CSANGNADEKLFF,TGCAGCGCGAACGGAAACGCTGATGAAAAACTGTTTTTT
medium-sized,TRBV10-3,TRBJ2-1,.,CAISEGVPYVNEQFF,TGTGCCATCAGTGAGGGGGTCCCTTATGTCAATGAGCAGTTCTTC
few,TRBV6-8,TRBJ2-2,.,CASRTGTANTGELFF,TGTGCCAGCAGAACCGGGACGGCGAACACCGGGGAGCTGTTTTTT
few,TRBV19,TRBJ1-5,.,CASSFRGANRNQPQHF,TGTGCCAGCAGTTTTCGGGGGGCGAATCGTAATCAGCCCCAGCATTTT
few,TRBV6-8,TRBJ1-1,.,CASSYVVGEAFF,TGTGCCAGCAGTTACGTCGTCGGTGAAGCTTTCTTT
.,TRBV28,TRBJ2-2,TRBD1,CASSSGTGGSGELFF,TGTGCCAGCAGCTCCGGGACAGGGGGTTCCGGGGAGCTGTTTTTT
.,TRBV18,TRBJ1-2,.,CASSRYNLALSDYGYTF,TGTGCCAGCTCACGCTACAACTTAGCCCTAAGCGACTATGGCTACACCTTC
.,TRBV30,TRBJ1-6,.,CAWRTGQYNSPLHF,TGTGCCTGGAGGACTGGACAATATAATTCACCCCTCCACTTT
few,TRBV30,TRBJ1-5,.,CAWSVNHGAQHF,TGTGCCTGGAGTGTAAACCACGGGGCCCAGCATTTT